This entry features one T cell receptor beta chain sequence. Its antigen is unknown. These data belong to a study of OX40 agonist ivuxolimab in advanced cancers. The wider study: From about 23 to 85 years was the age range, with a mean of approximately 63 years, and approximately 84% were male. Partial responses, seen in three patients, involved one hepatocellular carcinoma and two cutaneous melanomas. Findings and limits, study-wide: Low clonal expansion, among the lowest seen, marked partial responders at 0.1-3.0 mg/kg. Some nonresponders likewise displayed low normalized T-cell clonal expansion.

The repertoire was sequenced with immunoSEQ multiplex PCR; TCRdb's copy has only in-frame clones and lacks some. The repertoire holds approximately 81,000 clones, with approximately 90% as singletons. Trimming cost V 5 bases and J 7 bases, with 24 bases left between them. CDR3 length: 18 residues. From germline, CDR1 is SGHTA and CDR2 FQGNSA. This specimen was CD4+ or CD8+ T cells sorted from blood, taken in a trial of the OX40 agonist ivuxolimab. This chain joins TRBV7-2 and TRBJ1-6; tentatively, D is TRBD1 (5 bases). The clonotype comes from an adult with an advanced solid tumor such as melanoma, head and neck, liver or kidney cancer. As DNA, the CDR3 is TGTGCCAGCAGCACGCGGCCGGGACGCCCTATCGAGAATTCACCCCTCCACTTT. It yields the protein CASSTRPGRPIENSPLHF.